Listed here is a single T cell receptor (beta chain). Germline CDR1 reads MNHEY; CDR2 reads SVGAGI. With V trimmed by 10 bases and J by 15 bases, 12 bases remained unmatched. The CDR3 is 11 residues long. These data are taken from a study of OX40 agonist ivuxolimab in advanced cancers. Overall study context: Partial responses were achieved by three patients: one hepatocellular carcinoma, two cutaneous melanoma.

Assay: immunoSEQ multiplex PCR; the TCRdb copy retains only in-frame clones and omits some. Of roughly 60,000 clones listed, approximately 90% are singletons. This sample comprised CD4+ or CD8+ T cells sorted from blood, obtained in a trial of the OX40 agonist ivuxolimab. This receptor was obtained from an adult with an advanced solid tumor such as melanoma, head and neck, liver or kidney cancer. V gene TRBV6-5 combines with J gene TRBJ2-1; 7 nucleotides align to TRBD2. The CDR3 DNA reads TGTGCCACATTCGGGGGGTTGGCTGGGTTCTTC. Translated: CATFGGLAGFF.